This TCR beta chain was observed in a study of cytomegalovirus exposure and HLA in healthy donors. Trimming left V 5 bases short and J 3 bases short, with 13 bases between. This CDR3 is built from 14 residues. Germline V gene lookup returns CDR1 SGHTA and CDR2 FQGNSA. PCR amplification relied on 60 Vbeta primers (plus 13 Jbeta primers). Data came from immunoSEQ multiplex PCR; TCRdb stores just in-frame clones and leaves some out. This table has 65,000 to 70,000 clones, 80% to 90% appearing once. This receptor was taken from a woman aged 25 to 45 in good health and CMV-seropositive. V gene TRBV7-2 combines with J gene TRBJ2-5; D gene unclear. Sequenced material: PBMCs. CDR3 DNA: TGTGCCAGCAGCCGATCTTTGGCGGAAGAGACCCAGTACTTC. Protein sequence: CASSRSLAEETQYF. The full variable domain, rest sourced from reference TRBV7-2 and TRBJ2-5, is GAGVSQSPSNKVTEKGKDVELRCDPISGHTALYWYRQSLGQGLEFLIYFQGNSAPDKSGLPSDRFSAERTGGSVSTLTIQRTQQEDSAVYLCASSRSLAEETQYFGPGTRLLVL.